Following are 13 T cell receptor beta chains from one sample sequenced in a study of brain T cells in children with intractable seizures. The time point: blood from clinic visit 5 months post-surgery; TSC patient then seizure free. Only in-frame clones appear in the TCRdb table, and some are missing; sequencing was by immunoSEQ multiplex PCR. Here the sample spans 300,000 to 400,000 clones, 93% being singletons. The sequencing here drew on peripheral blood, taken 4 to 5 months after surgery. These receptors originate from a boy under two years old with tuberous sclerosis and intractable seizures.

The chain recombines TRBV9 with TRBJ1-4, with D perhaps TRBD1 (5 bases). Trimming cost V 0 bases and J 7 bases, with 10 bases left between them. The CDR3 has 14 residues. Germline CDR1 SGDLS, CDR2 YYNGEE. The CDR3 sequence: CASSVGGRAEKLFF. CDR3 nucleotide sequence: TGTGCCAGCAGCGTAGGGGGCAGGGCTGAAAAACTGTTTTTT.

The J gene is TRBJ2-7, the V gene TRBV19; no reliable D call. The CDR3 sequence is 14 residues long. Germline assignment: CDR1 LNHDA and CDR2 SQIVND (reference sequence). Trimming cost V 5 bases and J 2 bases, with 13 bases left between them. DNA for the CDR3: TGTGCCAGTAGTCTGACGGACGGAGCCTACGAGCAGTACTTC. It is translated as CASSLTDGAYEQYF.

This chain uses TRBV12-5 with TRBJ1-2; 8 bases agree with TRBD1. In germline, CDR1 is LGHNT, CDR2 FRNRAP. The trim removed 2 bases at V and 8 bases at J, leaving 4 bases unmatched. The CDR3 contains 13 residues. The CDR3 is CASGLTDRDGYTF. CDR3 bases: TGTGCTAGTGGTTTGACGGACAGGGACGGCTACACCTTC. The entire variable domain, with the rest obtained from reference TRBV12-5 and TRBJ1-2, is as follows: DARVTQTPRHKVTEMGQEVTMRCQPILGHNTVFWYRQTMMQGLELLAYFRNRAPLDDSGMPKDRFSAEMPDATLATLKIQPSEPRDSAVYFCASGLTDRDGYTFGSGTRLTVV.

Only one count was recorded for this clone. The genes are TRBV7-9 and TRBJ1-4; no reliable D call. This CDR3 contains 16 residues. V was trimmed by 5 bases and J by 6 bases, leaving 19 bases between them. CDR1 and CDR2 from the germline V gene are SEHNR and FQNEAQ (reference sequence). CDR3 residues: CASSPGQAEKYEKLFF. The CDR3 DNA reads as TGTGCCAGCAGCCCCGGGCAGGCCGAAAAGTATGAAAAACTGTTTTTT.

The V gene is TRBV9, the J gene TRBJ2-1, with 13 bases fitting TRBD2. The CDR3 runs 15 residues. The germline V gene has CDR1 SGDLS and CDR2 YYNGEE. V was pared by 3 bases and J by 9 bases, with 6 bases of the junction left unmatched. The CDR3: CASSATSGGAIEQFF. DNA of the CDR3: TGTGCCAGCAGCGCCACTAGCGGGGGGGCCATTGAGCAGTTCTTC.

The chain has TRBV25-1 and TRBJ2-1; TRBD1 or TRBD2 may be the D gene (6 bases each). This CDR3 spans 15 amino acids. CDR1 and CDR2 from the germline V gene are MGHDK and SYGVNS. V lost 5 bases, J lost 3 bases, and 14 bases lay in between. CDR3 protein: CASSTLGGLYNEQFF. Written as DNA, the CDR3 is TGTGCCAGCAGTACACTAGGGGGGCTCTACAATGAGCAGTTCTTC.

This rearrangement joins TRBV9 to TRBJ2-1; D is tentatively TRBD1 or TRBD2 (5 bases each). The V and J ends lost 4 bases and 9 bases respectively, with 17 bases between them. This CDR3 region has 14 residues. The germline gives CDR1 SGDLS, CDR2 YYNGEE. CDR3 DNA sequence: TGTGCCAGCAGCTCACGGGACGGTTATGGTGAGCAGTTCTTC. Amino acid sequence: CASSSRDGYGEQFF.

The V and J genes are TRBV30 and TRBJ2-2; D may be TRBD1 (5 bases). Trimming took 4 bases from V and 4 from J, leaving 13 bases between them. The CDR3 contains 14 residues. Germline CDR1 GTSNPN, CDR2 SVGIG (reference sequence). CDR3 amino acids: CAWNEMTVTGELFF. Here the CDR3 DNA reads TGTGCCTGGAACGAAATGACAGTCACCGGGGAGCTGTTTTTT.

The chain employs TRBV3-1 (or the pseudogene TRBV3-2) and TRBJ1-6; D ambiguous. Germline CDR1 is LGHDT and CDR2 is YNNKEL (reference sequence). V was pared by 0 bases and J by 10 bases, with 10 bases between. The CDR3 sequence is 14 residues long. CDR3 bases: TGTGCCAGCAGCCAAGAACCTTTTGCCTCACCCCTCCACTTT. This codes for CASSQEPFASPLHF.

The J gene is TRBJ2-3, the V gene TRBV9, with 7 positions matching TRBD2. The germline V gene encodes CDR1 SGDLS and CDR2 YYNGEE. The CDR3 totals 15 residues. Germline trimming cut 3 bases from V and 2 bases from J; bases unmatched to any gene: 6. The DNA of the CDR3 is TGTGCCAGCAGCGAGAGCGGGGATTTCACAGATACGCAGTATTTT. It specifies CASSESGDFTDTQYF.

The chain couples TRBV12-3 or TRBV12-4 to TRBJ2-7; D call uncertain. The V gene lost 2 bases and the J gene lost 3 bases, with 5 bases spanning the gap. This CDR3 region has 12 residues. CDR3 bases: TGTGCCAGCAGTTTAAAGGGCTACGAGCAGTACTTC. Residues: CASSLKGYEQYF.

In its sample, this clone was seen once. V gene TRBV5-4 combines with J gene TRBJ2-1; 9 nucleotides agree with TRBD1. Per the germline V gene, CDR1 is SGHNT and CDR2 is YYREEE (reference sequence). V lost 3 bases to trimming and J lost 8 bases; unmatched junction nucleotides: 9. The CDR3 spans 15 residues. This CDR3 is CASSWETGGNYEQFF. The DNA for the CDR3 is TGTGCCAGCAGCTGGGAGACAGGGGGTAACTATGAGCAGTTCTTC.

The rearrangement joins TRBV4-2 to TRBJ1-2, with unresolved D. The CDR3 runs 13 residues. V was cut by 1 base and J by 4 bases, with 7 bases left in between. Per germline, CDR1 LGHNA and CDR2 YNFKEQ. The CDR3, as DNA: TGTGCCAGCAGCCAAGTCGAAGGCTATGGCTACACCTTC. Translation: CASSQVEGYGYTF.